The clone carrying this TCR beta chain was seen more than once but under ten times. Its antigen is not known. The sample comes from a study of identical twins. Among all donors, each was a healthy Caucasian. General observations from the study: Invariant populations such as MAIT and iNKT cells could partly muddle zero-insertion analyses.

One entry per CDR3 protein results from TCRdb running MiXCR on the 5' RACE reads. The table lists some 440,000 distinct CDR3 sequences, 24% of them singletons. Trimming stripped 2 bases from V and 4 bases from J, with 14 bases between. This CDR3 is built from 15 residues. The data also belong to a second study, concerning T cells expressing NK-cell markers. This second study notes: Sorted T-cell subsets CD3+CD56+NKG2C+, CD3+CD56+NKG2C- and CD3+CD56-NKG2C+ were TCR beta-sequenced. Roughly 6 donors had dominant NKG2C+ clonotypes that comprised about 1.0-7.0% of their CD8+ T cells.

This sequence originates from a woman between 18 and 29 years old in good health. V is TRBV12-3 or TRBV12-4 and J is TRBJ1-1; possibly TRBD1 for D (5 bases). Sequencing input: CD4+ T cells sorted from blood. In nucleotides, the CDR3 is TGTGCCAGCAGTTTACTGAGGCAGGGCGGCACTGAAGCTTTCTTT. Protein product: CASSLLRQGGTEAFF.